These 28 T cell receptor beta chains were sequenced from one sample in a study of T-cell reconstitution after alpha-beta-depleted transplantation in children. Molecular barcoding with unique molecular identifiers was used for the TCRbeta library. TCRdb re-called the PCR reads with MiXCR, one entry per CDR3 protein. The repertoire holds about 490,000 distinct CDR3 sequences, with roughly 10% as singletons. The sequencing here drew on PBMCs, taken before TCRalphabeta/CD19-depleted stem cell transplant. The receptors stem from a child aged 2-15 years with inherited bone marrow failure, due to receive a stem cell transplant.

Ten or more counts support this clonotype. An end of the junction does not agree with germline; a read error may underlie this. J is TRBJ2-1 and V is TRBV7-8, with 8 bases identical to TRBD2. The germline V gene encodes CDR1 SGHVS and CDR2 FQNEAQ. This CDR3 contains 17 residues. CDR3 amino acids: CASTLPQPKRESNEQFF. DNA for the CDR3: TGTGCCAGCACCTTACCGCAACCCAAGCGGGAGAGCAATGAGCAGTTCTTC.

This chain uses TRBV5-1 with TRBJ2-3; D unresolved. The germline gives CDR1 SGHRS, CDR2 YFSETQ. CDR3 size: 13 residues. Trimming stripped 3 bases from V and 2 bases from J, with 7 bases between. In DNA form, the CDR3 reads TGCGCCAGCAGCTCGACTCCCACAGATACGCAGTATTTT. This translates into CASSSTPTDTQYF.

This clonotype was observed many times. The rearrangement uses TRBV12-3 or TRBV12-4 and TRBJ2-5; possible D gene TRBD1, 6 bases. The V end lost 5 bases, the J end lost 1 base, and 11 bases lay between the germline ends. This CDR3 spans 14 amino acids. Written as DNA, the CDR3 is TGTGCCAGCAGTACGCAGGACAGCCAAGAGACCCAGTACTTC. Translated, it gives CASSTQDSQETQYF.

This clonotype was found a few times. The chain joins TRBV18 to TRBJ2-3, with D possibly matching TRBD1 (6 bases). CDR1 and CDR2 from the germline V gene are KGHSH and LQKENI. V gave up 8 bases and J gave up 2 bases, with 14 bases separating them. This CDR3 spans 14 amino acids. The CDR3 region has the DNA TGTGCCAGCGCAATTGGACAGAACACAGATACGCAGTATTTT. This encodes CASAIGQNTDTQYF.

This clonotype was found many times. The chain has TRBV28 and TRBJ2-1; possible D gene TRBD2, 5 bases. V was cut by 8 bases and J by 6 bases, with 11 bases left in between. Germline CDR1 MDHEN, CDR2 SYDVKM. The CDR3 has 12 residues. The CDR3 DNA reads as TGTGCCAGCGGCGGGCGCAGCAATGAGCAGTTCTTC. Its protein product is CASGGRSNEQFF.

V gene TRBV5-6 combines with J gene TRBJ2-7; D perhaps matches TRBD2 (7 bases). Trimming removed 0 bases from V and 0 bases from J, with 13 bases in between. Germline V lookup: CDR1 SGHDT, CDR2 YYEEEE. This CDR3 is built from 16 residues. The CDR3 sequence is CASSLGAGDYSYEQYF. CDR3 DNA sequence: TGTGCCAGCAGCTTGGGTGCAGGGGACTACTCCTACGAGCAGTACTTC.

The chain combines TRBV29-1 with TRBJ2-1; TRBD2 aligns across 9 bases. The CDR3 totals 14 residues. Germline V gene lookup returns CDR1 SQVTM and CDR2 ANQGSEA. The J segment lost 1 base and the V segment lost 6 bases, leaving 4 bases of the junction unmatched. The CDR3 sequence is CSVWTSVSYNEQFF. The DNA for the CDR3 is TGCAGCGTGTGGACTAGCGTGTCCTACAATGAGCAGTTCTTC.

This clonotype appeared many times. This chain connects TRBV4-3 to TRBJ2-1; no definite D call. V was clipped by 1 base and J by 0 bases, with 4 bases between them. The germline V gene encodes CDR1 LGHNA and CDR2 YSLEER. The CDR3 has 14 amino acids. CDR3 sequence: CASSQGLSYNEQFF. The CDR3 DNA sequence: TGCGCCAGCAGCCAAGGGCTCTCCTACAATGAGCAGTTCTTC.

In its sample, this clonotype was seen a few times. Here the CDR3 reads CSVEGSEAGGSGSYNEQFF. The CDR3 region has the DNA TGCAGCGTTGAGGGATCAGAAGCGGGGGGGTCTGGCTCCTACAATGAGCAGTTCTTC. This chain uses TRBV29-1 with TRBJ2-1, with TRBD2 matching over 10 bases. V lost 3 bases and J lost 0; bases outside the gene matches: 14. The germline CDR1 and CDR2 sequences are SQVTM and ANQGSEA. This CDR3 comprises 19 residues.

This clonotype was picked up a small number of times. J is TRBJ1-3 and V is TRBV6-1; D call uncertain. Germline V CDR1 and CDR2: MNHNS, SASEGT. The CDR3 extends over 13 amino acids. The CDR3 protein is CGLLLSSGNTIYF. In DNA, the CDR3 is TGTGGCCTCCTACTGAGCTCTGGAAACACCATATATTTT.

A note on this clonotype: A much larger clone sits a single nucleotide away, making a read error possible. No conserved phenylalanine or tryptophan is present at the end of the CDR3, so a read error is the likely explanation. The chain joins TRBV6-2 or TRBV6-3 to TRBJ2-7; tentative D call: TRBD1 (5 bases). There are 16 residues in the CDR3. Germline values: CDR1 MNHEY, CDR2 SVGEGT. Between the trimmed V and J ends, which lost 6 bases and 0 bases, there was a span of 18 bases. This CDR3 is CASSLLRQRSSYEQYL. CDR3 nucleotide sequence: TGTGCCAGCAGCCTTTTACGACAGAGAAGCTCCTACGAGCAGTACCTC.

This clonotype was recorded once. Possible read error: a much larger clone is one base away. The chain recombines TRBV10-3 with TRBJ1-1; the match to TRBD1 covers 9 bases. Losses at the gene ends were 0 bases for V and 6 bases for J; bases not matched to a gene: 8. In germline, CDR1 is ENHRY, CDR2 SYGVKD. This CDR3 spans 16 amino acids. CDR3 sequence: CAISESNLGTGSEAFF. DNA of the CDR3: TGTGCCATCAGTGAGTCTAATCTTGGGACAGGGTCTGAAGCTTTCTTT.

This clonotype has at least ten counts. As DNA, the CDR3 is TGCGCCAGCAGCCAAGATTCAAGCGGGAGTCGGGAGCAGTTCTTC. This gives the protein CASSQDSSGSREQFF. The chain uses TRBV4-1 and TRBJ2-1; 8 bases agree with TRBD2. CDR3 length: 15 amino acids. Germline assignment: CDR1 MGHRA and CDR2 YSYEKL. Trimming cost V 0 bases and J 10 bases; bases outside gene matches: 8.

As for this clonotype: A much larger clonotype is one base distant, so this may be a read error. V is TRBV7-9 and J is TRBJ2-1, with 9 bases identical to TRBD2. CDR3 length: 14 residues. After removal of 3 bases from V and 9 bases from J, the junction contained 6 bases not matched to a gene. Germline loops: CDR1 SEHNR, CDR2 FQNEAQ (reference sequence). The DNA for the CDR3 is TGTGCCAGCAGCTTTAGCGGGGGTTGGGTTGAGCAGTTCTTC. Translation: CASSFSGGWVEQFF.

This clonotype was seen ten or more times. This chain joins TRBV27 and TRBJ2-7; perhaps TRBD1 as D (6 bases). The CDR3 contains 15 residues. Trimming left V 4 bases short and J 2 bases short, with 15 bases between. The germline V gene has CDR1 MNHEY and CDR2 SMNVEV (reference sequence). CDR3 loop: CASSYRDTPTYEQYF. CDR3 in DNA: TGTGCCAGCAGTTACCGGGACACGCCGACCTACGAGCAGTACTTC.

At least ten counts were recorded for this clonotype. This chain joins TRBV10-3 and TRBJ2-1, with 11 bases fitting TRBD1. The V and J ends lost 2 bases and 7 bases, in that order; junction bases with no gene match: 7. Germline V gene sequence: CDR1 ENHRY, CDR2 SYGVKD. The CDR3 is 16 amino acids. The CDR3 DNA is TGTGCCATCAGTGAGATCGGACAGGGGGCTATAAATGAGCAGTTCTTC. Translating gives CAISEIGQGAINEQFF.

The sample holds many counts of this clonotype. The chain is built from TRBV12-3 or TRBV12-4 and TRBJ2-3; 8 nucleotides agree with TRBD2. V lost 6 bases, J lost 8 bases, and 13 bases stayed unmatched. The CDR3 is 15 amino acids. The CDR3 reads CASSPDPGGVGTQYF. The CDR3 DNA reads as TGTGCCAGCAGCCCGGACCCCGGGGGGGTCGGTACGCAGTATTTT.

This clonotype showed up many times. This chain connects TRBV4-2 to TRBJ1-3; TRBD1 matches 8 bases. V was clipped by 1 base and J by 4 bases; unmatched bases: 9. Germline-derived CDR1 and CDR2 are LGHNA and YNFKEQ. The CDR3 is made up of 17 amino acids. CDR3 DNA: TGTGCCAGCAGCCAAGGATCGGACAGGGCCTCCGGAAACACCATATATTTT. This encodes CASSQGSDRASGNTIYF.

In its sample, this clonotype was seen many times. The chain links TRBV29-1 to TRBJ2-5; tentatively, D is TRBD1 (5 bases). CDR1 and CDR2 from the germline V gene are SQVTM and ANQGSEA. The CDR3 covers 14 residues. V was pared by 4 bases and J by 1 base, with 13 bases between. CDR3 bases: TGCAGCGTTGCGGTGGGGCCTACCCAAGAGACCCAGTACTTC. Protein: CSVAVGPTQETQYF.

The chain employs TRBV19 and TRBJ2-1; D perhaps matches TRBD2 (5 bases). The CDR3 totals 12 residues. Deletions cut 5 bases from V and 10 bases from J, with 12 bases between. Germline V gene lookup returns CDR1 LNHDA and CDR2 SQIVND (reference sequence). CDR3: CASSFREFEQFF. Here the CDR3 DNA reads TGTGCCAGTAGTTTCCGGGAATTCGAGCAGTTCTTC.

There are a few counts of this clonotype. This chain joins TRBV20-1 and TRBJ2-4; 15 nucleotides line up with TRBD2. CDR3 length: 20 amino acids. Germline assignment: CDR1 DFQATT and CDR2 SNEGSKA (reference sequence). Unmatched junction bases numbered 9, after V lost 0 bases and J lost 0 bases. The CDR3 region is CSARDVGLAGGTLAKNIQYF. In DNA form, the CDR3 reads TGCAGTGCTAGAGACGTAGGACTAGCGGGAGGGACGTTAGCCAAAAACATTCAGTACTTC.

The rearrangement uses TRBV12-3 or TRBV12-4 and TRBJ2-7; 8 bases fit TRBD1. With 5 bases clipped from V and 7 bases from J, the junction kept 7 bases outside the gene matches. This CDR3 comprises 13 residues. The CDR3 DNA follows: TGTGCCAGCAGTATTGGACAGGGATGGGAGCAGTACTTC. Its translation: CASSIGQGWEQYF.

Points on this clonotype: Given a much more abundant clone one base away, this may be a read error. The chain carries TRBV7-2 and TRBJ2-3, with TRBD2 as a possible D gene (5 bases). Trimming removed 1 base at V and 5 bases at J, with 13 bases between. Germline V gene data show CDR1 as SGHTA and CDR2 as FQGNSA. The CDR3 length is 15 residues. The CDR3 coding sequence is TGTGCCAGCAGCTTAGTCGGCGGAGGCGTAGATACGCAGTATTTT. This codes for CASSLVGGGVDTQYF.

This clonotype was counted ten times or more. In DNA, the CDR3 is TGCGCCAGCAGCTTGGCCTCGAGCGGTGACTCCTACGAGCAGTACTTC. Encoded protein: CASSLASSGDSYEQYF. V and J are TRBV5-1 and TRBJ2-7, with D tentatively TRBD2 (5 bases). The CDR3 covers 16 residues. The germline gives CDR1 SGHRS, CDR2 YFSETQ. V lost 0 bases to trimming and J lost 0 bases, with 13 bases between them.

In this sample, this clonotype turned up a few times. The genes are TRBV24-1 and TRBJ2-3, with 9 bases fitting TRBD1. There are 17 residues in the CDR3. Germline loops: CDR1 KGHDR, CDR2 SFDVKD. V lost 4 bases, J lost 1 base, and 8 bases stayed unmatched. The CDR3 spells CATSDPRRDRGTDTQYF. CDR3 coding DNA: TGTGCCACCAGTGACCCCCGCCGGGACAGGGGCACAGATACGCAGTATTTT.

This clonotype was detected ten times or more. The chain uses TRBV5-1 and TRBJ2-1, with a tentative D call TRBD2 (5 bases). V was pared by 5 bases and J by 8 bases, with 8 bases between. This CDR3 is 11 amino acids long. Germline V CDR1 and CDR2: SGHRS, YFSETQ. The CDR3 reads CASRLSDEQFF. For the CDR3, the DNA is TGCGCCAGCAGACTTAGCGATGAGCAGTTCTTC. The whole variable domain, filled in from reference TRBV5-1 and TRBJ2-1, reads KAGVTQTPRYLIKTRGQQVTLSCSPISGHRSVSWYQQTPGQGLQFLFEYFSETQRNKGNFPGRFSGRQFSNSRSEMNVSTLELGDSALYLCASRLSDEQFFGPGTRLTVL.

This chain uses TRBV20-1 with TRBJ2-1; 8 bases are shared with TRBD2. The germline V gene has CDR1 DFQATT and CDR2 SNEGSKA (reference sequence). The CDR3 has 16 residues. The trim removed 4 bases at V and 7 bases at J, leaving 15 bases unmatched. The CDR3 loop reads CSANDLESGSLNEQFF. CDR3 nucleotides: TGCAGTGCTAACGACCTAGAGAGCGGGAGTCTTAATGAGCAGTTCTTC.

This clonotype was picked up many times. The chain joins TRBV12-3 or TRBV12-4 to TRBJ2-5; TRBD2 is a possible D gene (5 bases). V lost 4 bases, J lost 1 base, and 10 bases lay in between. This CDR3 spans 14 amino acids. The DNA of the CDR3 is TGTGCCAGCAGTTGGTGGCGGGCCCAAGAGACCCAGTACTTC. This sequence encodes CASSWWRAQETQYF.